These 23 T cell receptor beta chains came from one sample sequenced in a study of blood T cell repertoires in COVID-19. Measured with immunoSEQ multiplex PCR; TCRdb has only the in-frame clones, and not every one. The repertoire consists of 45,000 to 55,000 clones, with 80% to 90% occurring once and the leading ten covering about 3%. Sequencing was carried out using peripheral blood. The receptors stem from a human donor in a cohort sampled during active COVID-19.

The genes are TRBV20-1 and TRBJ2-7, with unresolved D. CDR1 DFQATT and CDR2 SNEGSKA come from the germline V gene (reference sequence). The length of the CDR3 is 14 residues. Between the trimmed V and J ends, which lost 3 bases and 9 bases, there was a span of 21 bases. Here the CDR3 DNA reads TGCAGTGCTAGTCAGTCATCGACTCAACCGGGGCAGTACTTC. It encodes CSASQSSTQPGQYF.

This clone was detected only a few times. The CDR3 loop reads CASRGRDRGNGYTF. CDR3 in DNA: TGTGCCAGCAGGGGTCGAGACAGGGGCAATGGCTACACCTTC. The V and J genes are TRBV2 and TRBJ1-2; 8 bases are shared with TRBD1. Germline CDR1 SNHLY, CDR2 FYNNEI. Trimming cost V 6 bases and J 6 bases; bases outside gene matches: 9. The CDR3 loop spans 14 amino acids. The variable domain in full, completed from reference TRBV2 and TRBJ1-2, reads EPEVTQTPSHQVTQMGQEVILRCVPISNHLYFYWYRQILGQKVEFLVSFYNNEISEKSEIFDDQFSVERPDGSNFTLKIRSTKLEDSAMYFCASRGRDRGNGYTFGSGTRLTVV.

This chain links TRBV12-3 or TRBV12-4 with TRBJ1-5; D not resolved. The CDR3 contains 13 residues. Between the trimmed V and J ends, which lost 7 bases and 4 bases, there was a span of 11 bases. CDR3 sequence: CASTGGPNQPQHF. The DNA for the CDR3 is TGTGCCAGCACGGGAGGGCCAAATCAGCCCCAGCATTTT.

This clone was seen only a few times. Here the CDR3 reads CASRPDRRNTGELFF. The CDR3 nucleotides are TGTGCCAGCAGACCCGACAGGAGGAACACCGGGGAGCTGTTTTTT. J is TRBJ2-2 and V is TRBV6-5, with D perhaps TRBD1 (6 bases). Germline CDR1 and CDR2: MNHEY and SVGAGI. With 6 bases removed from V and 1 base from J, the gap between germline ends came to 12 bases. CDR3 size: 15 residues.

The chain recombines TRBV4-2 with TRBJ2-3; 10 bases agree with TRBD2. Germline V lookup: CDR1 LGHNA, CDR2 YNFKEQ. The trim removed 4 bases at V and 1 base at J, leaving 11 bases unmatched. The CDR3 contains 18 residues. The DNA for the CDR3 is TGTGCCAGCAGCCCTCAAGGACCAAGCGGGGGGGGCACAGATACGCAGTATTTT. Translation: CASSPQGPSGGGTDTQYF.

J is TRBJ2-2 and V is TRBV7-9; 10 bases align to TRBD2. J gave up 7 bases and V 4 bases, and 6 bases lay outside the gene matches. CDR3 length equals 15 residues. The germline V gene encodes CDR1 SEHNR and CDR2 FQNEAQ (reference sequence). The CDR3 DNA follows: TGTGCCAGCAGCTCAGCGCTAGCGGGAGTCGGGGAGCTGTTTTTT. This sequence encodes CASSSALAGVGELFF.

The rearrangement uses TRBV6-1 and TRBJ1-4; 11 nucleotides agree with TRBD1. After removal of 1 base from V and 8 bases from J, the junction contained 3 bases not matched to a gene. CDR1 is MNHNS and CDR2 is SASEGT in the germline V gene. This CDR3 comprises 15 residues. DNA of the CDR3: TGTGCCAGCAGTGAAGGGCGGGACAGGGGGGAAAAACTGTTTTTT. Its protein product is CASSEGRDRGEKLFF.

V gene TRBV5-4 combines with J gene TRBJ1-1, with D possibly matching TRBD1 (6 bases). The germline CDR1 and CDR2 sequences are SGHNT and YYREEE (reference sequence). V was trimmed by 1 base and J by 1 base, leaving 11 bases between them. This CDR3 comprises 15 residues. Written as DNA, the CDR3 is TGTGCCAGCAGCTTGTACGGGACAACGAACACTGAAGCTTTCTTT. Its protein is CASSLYGTTNTEAFF.

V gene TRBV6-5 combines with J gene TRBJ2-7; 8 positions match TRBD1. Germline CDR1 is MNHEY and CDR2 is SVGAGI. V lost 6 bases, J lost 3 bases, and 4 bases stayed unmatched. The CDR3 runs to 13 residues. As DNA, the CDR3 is TGTGCCAGCAGAGGACAGGGATTCTACGAGCAGTACTTC. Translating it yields CASRGQGFYEQYF.

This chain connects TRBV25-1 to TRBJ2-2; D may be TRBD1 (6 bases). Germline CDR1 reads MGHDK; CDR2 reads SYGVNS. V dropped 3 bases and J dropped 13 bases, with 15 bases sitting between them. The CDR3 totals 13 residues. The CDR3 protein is CASSDSGAGRLFF. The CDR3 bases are TGTGCCAGCAGTGATTCAGGGGCGGGTCGGCTGTTTTTT.

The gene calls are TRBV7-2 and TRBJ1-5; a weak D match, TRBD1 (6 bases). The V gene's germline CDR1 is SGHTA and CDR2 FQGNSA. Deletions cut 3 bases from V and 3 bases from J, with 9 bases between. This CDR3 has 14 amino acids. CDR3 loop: CASSFTGNNQPQHF. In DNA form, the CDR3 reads TGTGCCAGCAGCTTTACAGGGAACAATCAGCCCCAGCATTTT.

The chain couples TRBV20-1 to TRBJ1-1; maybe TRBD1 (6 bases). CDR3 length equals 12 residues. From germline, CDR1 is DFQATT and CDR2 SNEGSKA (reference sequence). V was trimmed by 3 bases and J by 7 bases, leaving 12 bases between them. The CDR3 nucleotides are TGCAGTGCTAGTAATACAGGGTATGAAGCTTTCTTT. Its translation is CSASNTGYEAFF.

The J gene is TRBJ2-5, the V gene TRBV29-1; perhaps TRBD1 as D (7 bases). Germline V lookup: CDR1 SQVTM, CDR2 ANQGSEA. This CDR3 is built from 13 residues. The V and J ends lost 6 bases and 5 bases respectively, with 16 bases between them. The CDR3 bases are TGCAGCGTGAGACAGGGAGGAGGGGAGACCCAGTACTTC. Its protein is CSVRQGGGETQYF.

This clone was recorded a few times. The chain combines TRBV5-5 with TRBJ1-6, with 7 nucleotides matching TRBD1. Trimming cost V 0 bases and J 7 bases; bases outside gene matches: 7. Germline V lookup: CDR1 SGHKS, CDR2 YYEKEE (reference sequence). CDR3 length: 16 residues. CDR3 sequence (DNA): TGTGCCAGCAGCTTGGGGCCGGACAGGATGAATTCACCCCTCCACTTT. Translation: CASSLGPDRMNSPLHF.

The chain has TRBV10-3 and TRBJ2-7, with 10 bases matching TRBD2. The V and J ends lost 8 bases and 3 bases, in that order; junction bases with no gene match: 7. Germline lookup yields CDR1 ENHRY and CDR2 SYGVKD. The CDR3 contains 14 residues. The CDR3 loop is CAIALAGEVYEQYF. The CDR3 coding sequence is TGTGCCATCGCCCTAGCGGGGGAAGTCTACGAGCAGTACTTC.

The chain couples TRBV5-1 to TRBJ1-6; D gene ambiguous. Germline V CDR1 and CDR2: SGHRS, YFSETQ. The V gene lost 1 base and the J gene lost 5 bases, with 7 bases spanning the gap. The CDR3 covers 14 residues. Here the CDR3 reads CASSLRVDNSPLHF. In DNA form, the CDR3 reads TGCGCCAGCAGCTTGCGGGTCGATAATTCACCCCTCCACTTT.

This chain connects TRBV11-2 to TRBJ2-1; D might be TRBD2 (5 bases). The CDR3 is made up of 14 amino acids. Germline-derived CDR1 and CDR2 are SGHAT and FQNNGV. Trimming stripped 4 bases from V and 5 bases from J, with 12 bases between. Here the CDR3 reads CASSSSKRNNEQFF. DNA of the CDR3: TGTGCCAGCAGCTCCAGTAAGCGGAACAATGAGCAGTTCTTC.

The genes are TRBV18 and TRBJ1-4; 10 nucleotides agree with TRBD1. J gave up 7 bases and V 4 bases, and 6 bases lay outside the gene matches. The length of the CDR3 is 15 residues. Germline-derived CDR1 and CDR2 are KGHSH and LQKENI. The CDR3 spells CASSRRQGAGEKLFF. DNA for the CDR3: TGTGCCAGCTCACGGCGACAGGGGGCGGGTGAAAAACTGTTTTTT.

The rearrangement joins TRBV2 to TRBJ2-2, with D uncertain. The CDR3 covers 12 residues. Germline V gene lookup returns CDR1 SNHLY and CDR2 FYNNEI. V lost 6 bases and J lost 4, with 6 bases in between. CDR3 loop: CASRQTTGELFF. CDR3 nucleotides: TGTGCCAGCAGACAGACCACCGGGGAGCTGTTTTTT. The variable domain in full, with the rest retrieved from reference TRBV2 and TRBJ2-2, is EPEVTQTPSHQVTQMGQEVILRCVPISNHLYFYWYRQILGQKVEFLVSFYNNEISEKSEIFDDQFSVERPDGSNFTLKIRSTKLEDSAMYFCASRQTTGELFFGEGSRLTVL.

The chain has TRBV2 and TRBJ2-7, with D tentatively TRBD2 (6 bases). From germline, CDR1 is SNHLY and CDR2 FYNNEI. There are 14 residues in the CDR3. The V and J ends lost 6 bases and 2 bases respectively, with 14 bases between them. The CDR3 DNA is TGTGCCAGCAGCGATCGGGACTGGACCTACGAGCAGTACTTC. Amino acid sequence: CASSDRDWTYEQYF.

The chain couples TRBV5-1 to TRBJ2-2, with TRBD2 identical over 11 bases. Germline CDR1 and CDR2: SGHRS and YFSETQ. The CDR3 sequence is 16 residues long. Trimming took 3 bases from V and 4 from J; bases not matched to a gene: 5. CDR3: CASSSTSGSSTGELFF. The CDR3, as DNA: TGCGCCAGCAGCTCAACTAGCGGGAGTTCCACCGGGGAGCTGTTTTTT.

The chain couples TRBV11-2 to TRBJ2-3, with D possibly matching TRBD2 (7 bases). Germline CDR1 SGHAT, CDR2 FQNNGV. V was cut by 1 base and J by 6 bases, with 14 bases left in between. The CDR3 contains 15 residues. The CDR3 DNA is TGTGCCAGCAGCTTAGGTGGGGGGGCCGCGGATACGCAGTATTTT. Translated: CASSLGGGAADTQYF. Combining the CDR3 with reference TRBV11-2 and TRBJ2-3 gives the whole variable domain EAGVAQSPRYKIIEKRQSVAFWCNPISGHATLYWYQQILGQGPKLLIQFQNNGVVDDSQLPKDRFSAERLKGVDSTLKIQPAKLEDSAVYLCASSLGGGAADTQYFGPGTRLTVL.

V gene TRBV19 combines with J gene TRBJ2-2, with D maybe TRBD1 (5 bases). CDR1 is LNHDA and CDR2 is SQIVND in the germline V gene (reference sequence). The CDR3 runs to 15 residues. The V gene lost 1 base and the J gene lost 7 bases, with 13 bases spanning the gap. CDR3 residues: CASSIGRETGGELFF. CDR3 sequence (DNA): TGTGCCAGTAGTATAGGCAGGGAAACGGGCGGGGAGCTGTTTTTT. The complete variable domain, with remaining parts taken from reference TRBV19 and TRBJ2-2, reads DGGITQSPKYLFRKEGQNVTLSCEQNLNHDAMYWYRQDPGQGLRLIYYSQIVNDFQKGDIAEGYSVSREKKESFPLTVTSAQKNPTAFYLCASSIGRETGGELFFGEGSRLTVL.